One sample yielded the 25 T cell receptor beta chains listed below, sequenced in a study of T cells in Graves' hyperthyroidism and ophthalmopathy. What was amplified from RNA transcripts were TCR beta CDR3 regions. The TCR CDR3 was amplified in a first-round RT-PCR using the HTBI primer set. TCRdb recomputed calls from the multiplex PCR reads with MiXCR, one row per CDR3 protein. The sample consists of some 350,000 distinct CDR3 sequences, approximately 20% of them appearing once. The sequenced sample was blood. The receptors were sampled from a woman younger than 30 with Graves' hyperthyroidism.

This clonotype was seen at least ten times. The chain joins TRBV12-3 or TRBV12-4 to TRBJ1-2; D is ambiguous. The CDR3 has 14 residues. Trimming stripped 7 bases from V and 4 bases from J, with 16 bases between. The DNA of the CDR3 is TGTGCCAGCACCGCCGACGGAGACCTCTATGGCTACACCTTC. Translated: CASTADGDLYGYTF.

This chain links TRBV7-3 with TRBJ1-1, with a possible D match to TRBD1 (6 bases). Germline V gives CDR1 SGHTA, CDR2 FQGTGA. Trimming left V 5 bases short and J 5 bases short, with 18 bases between. The CDR3 has 15 residues. In nucleotides, the CDR3 is TGTGCCAGCAGCCCTACGGGGACATCAGGGACTGAAGCTTTCTTT. Its protein is CASSPTGTSGTEAFF. Full variable domain (rest looked up from reference TRBV7-3 and TRBJ1-1): GAGVSQTPSNKVTEKGKYVELRCDPISGHTALYWYRQSLGQGPEFLIYFQGTGAADDSGLPNDRFFAVRPEGSVSTLKIQRTERGDSAVYLCASSPTGTSGTEAFFGQGTRLTVV.

This clonotype was observed at least ten times. A read error may be the cause here, since a much bigger clone is one base away. The CDR3 carries no conserved terminal phenylalanine or tryptophan, so it likely arises from a read error. The chain uses TRBV12-3 or TRBV12-4 and TRBJ1-1; D perhaps matches TRBD1 (6 bases). Trimming cost V 3 bases and J 3 bases, with 11 bases left between them. The CDR3 totals 14 residues. Here the CDR3 reads CASSFQGLHTEAFS. The CDR3 region has the DNA TGTGCCAGCAGTTTCCAGGGGCTCCACACTGAAGCTTTCTCT.

This clonotype has more than one count but fewer than ten. The V gene is TRBV18, the J gene TRBJ1-2, with no clear D. This CDR3 is 14 amino acids long. Germline CDR1 reads KGHSH; CDR2 reads LQKENI. V gave up 2 bases and J gave up 3 bases, with 10 bases separating them. CDR3 nucleotides: TGTGCCAGCTCACCAGGAGGTTGGGACTATGGCTACACCTTC. Amino acids: CASSPGGWDYGYTF.

There are many counts of this clonotype. The J gene is TRBJ2-2, the V gene TRBV6-1; D unclear. Germline assignment: CDR1 MNHNS and CDR2 SASEGT. Trimming shortened V by 6 bases and J by 4 bases, and 12 bases separated the two germline ends. The CDR3 spans 14 residues. The CDR3 loop is CASSPRTGTGELFF. In nucleotides, the CDR3 is TGTGCCAGCAGCCCCCGAACCGGCACCGGGGAGCTGTTTTTT.

The chain joins TRBV28 to TRBJ1-5; no clear D. Germline V gene lookup returns CDR1 MDHEN and CDR2 SYDVKM. Trimming took off 3 bases at V and 7 bases at J, with 10 bases between the two ends. The CDR3 totals 13 residues. The CDR3 here is CASSFSLAQPQHF. CDR3 bases: TGTGCCAGCAGTTTCTCCCTCGCCCAGCCCCAGCATTTT.

The chain couples TRBV6-5 to TRBJ2-7; the D gene is possibly TRBD2 (6 bases). Germline values: CDR1 MNHEY, CDR2 SVGAGI. V was shortened by 0 bases and J by 3 bases, with 9 bases between the two germline ends. CDR3 size: 14 residues. The CDR3 here is CASSYSVGGYEQYF. The CDR3 DNA reads as TGTGCCAGCAGTTACTCGGTGGGGGGCTACGAGCAGTACTTC.

This clonotype showed up many times. This chain joins TRBV11-1 and TRBJ2-2; TRBD1 aligns across 7 bases. CDR3 size: 17 residues. CDR1 is SGHAT and CDR2 is FQDESV in the germline V gene (reference sequence). The trim removed 5 bases at V and 4 bases at J, leaving 13 bases unmatched. The CDR3 loop reads CASSIRGQDSSTGELFF. The CDR3 DNA sequence: TGTGCCAGCAGCATTAGGGGGCAGGACAGTAGCACCGGGGAGCTGTTTTTT.

This clonotype has a count of ten or more. The gene calls are TRBV6-2 or TRBV6-3 and TRBJ1-5; no clear D gene. The ends were cut back, 2 bases at V and 8 bases at J, with 13 bases in the middle. The CDR3 sequence is 14 residues long. Germline assignment: CDR1 MNHEY and CDR2 SVGEGT. Written as DNA, the CDR3 is TGTGCCAGCAGTTACATGGACTGGAACAAGCCCCAGCATTTT. It encodes CASSYMDWNKPQHF.

This clonotype was counted many times. The rearrangement joins TRBV7-3 to TRBJ2-2, with 7 nucleotides matching TRBD2. The trim removed 2 bases at V and 1 base at J, leaving 1 base unmatched. Germline V gives CDR1 SGHTA, CDR2 FQGTGA. The CDR3 runs 15 residues. The CDR3 loop reads CASSLLAENTGELFF. The CDR3 DNA follows: TGTGCCAGCAGCTTACTAGCGGAGAACACCGGGGAGCTGTTTTTT.

This clonotype was detected ten times or more. This chain links TRBV27 with TRBJ2-2; no reliable D call. Between the trimmed V and J ends, which lost 7 bases and 6 bases, there was a span of 6 bases. Germline V gene data show CDR1 as MNHEY and CDR2 as SMNVEV (reference sequence). The length of the CDR3 is 11 residues. CDR3 in amino acids: CASKGAGELFF. The CDR3 region has the DNA TGTGCCAGCAAGGGCGCCGGGGAGCTGTTTTTT.

The chain employs TRBV24-1 and TRBJ2-2; 10 nucleotides align to TRBD1. V lost 4 bases, J lost 3 bases, and 4 bases stayed unmatched. Germline loops: CDR1 KGHDR, CDR2 SFDVKD. CDR3 size: 16 residues. In DNA form, the CDR3 reads TGTGCCACCAGTGAATCCGGGACAGGGGACACCGGGGAGCTGTTTTTT. It codes for CATSESGTGDTGELFF.

This chain links TRBV6-5 with TRBJ2-5; D is unresolved. CDR1 is MNHEY and CDR2 is SVGAGI in the germline V gene. This CDR3 comprises 13 residues. The ends were cut back, 0 bases at V and 5 bases at J, with 7 bases in the middle. The CDR3 region has the DNA TGTGCCAGCAGTTACTCGGCCCTGGAGACCCAGTACTTC. Its translation: CASSYSALETQYF.

This clonotype was seen repeatedly, ten times or more. The rearrangement joins TRBV5-1 to TRBJ2-7, with TRBD2 as a possible D gene (6 bases). The CDR3 totals 17 residues. Germline CDR1 reads SGHRS; CDR2 reads YFSETQ. Trimming removed 4 bases at V and 2 bases at J, with 22 bases between. The CDR3 DNA is TGCGCCAGCAGCCCAGACGGGACTGTAATTACGGCCTACGAGCAGTACTTC. Encoded protein: CASSPDGTVITAYEQYF.

This clonotype appeared many times. CDR3 sequence: CASSLALPGGNTIYF. CDR3 DNA: TGTGCCAGCAGCTTAGCGTTACCAGGGGGCAACACCATATATTTT. This sequence joins TRBV7-9 and TRBJ1-3; 8 nucleotides line up with TRBD1. The CDR3 sequence is 15 residues long. J lost 7 bases, V lost 0 bases, and 5 bases had no gene match. The germline V gene has CDR1 SEHNR and CDR2 FQNEAQ (reference sequence).

This clonotype was detected many times. The genes are TRBV29-1 and TRBJ1-1; TRBD1 is a possible D gene (6 bases). The germline CDR1 and CDR2 sequences are SQVTM and ANQGSEA. V lost 6 bases, J lost 0 bases, and 14 bases lay in between. The CDR3 has 14 amino acids. The CDR3 nucleotides are TGCAGCGTACCTAGGACAGCGGTGAACACTGAAGCTTTCTTT. The encoded protein is CSVPRTAVNTEAFF.

This clonotype was seen ten or more times. V and J are TRBV4-1 and TRBJ1-5, with no clear D. The CDR3 is made up of 15 amino acids. Germline V gene sequence: CDR1 MGHRA, CDR2 YSYEKL. The V and J ends lost 6 bases and 0 bases respectively, with 12 bases between them. In DNA, the CDR3 is TGCGCCAGCAGTGCTCATTCGATTAGCAATCAGCCCCAGCATTTT. Its protein is CASSAHSISNQPQHF.

The chain couples TRBV20-1 to TRBJ1-1; a possible D gene is TRBD1 (5 bases). Between the trimmed V and J ends, which lost 1 base and 14 bases, there was a span of 17 bases. Looked up from germline, CDR1 is DFQATT and CDR2 is SNEGSKA (reference sequence). The length of the CDR3 is 12 residues. The CDR3, as DNA: TGCAGTGCTAGAGGGGACCCCCTCGAGATGTTCTTT. Residues: CSARGDPLEMFF.

J is TRBJ1-2 and V is TRBV5-1; 7 bases agree with TRBD1. Per the germline V gene, CDR1 is SGHRS and CDR2 is YFSETQ. The J segment lost 6 bases and the V segment lost 5 bases, leaving 13 bases of the junction unmatched. This CDR3 has 15 residues. CDR3 nucleotides: TGCGCCAGCAGACCTTACCCCGGGACAGCAGATGGCTACACCTTC. Its translation is CASRPYPGTADGYTF. Based on the CDR3 plus reference TRBV5-1 and TRBJ1-2, the full variable domain is KAGVTQTPRYLIKTRGQQVTLSCSPISGHRSVSWYQQTPGQGLQFLFEYFSETQRNKGNFPGRFSGRQFSNSRSEMNVSTLELGDSALYLCASRPYPGTADGYTFGSGTRLTVV.

This clonotype appeared many times. The chain carries TRBV18 and TRBJ1-2; D might be TRBD1 (5 bases). CDR1 and CDR2 (germline): KGHSH, LQKENI. V lost 2 bases, J lost 3 bases, and 10 bases lay in between. The CDR3 length is 14 residues. CDR3 loop: CASSPLGEDYGYTF. CDR3 nucleotides: TGTGCCAGCTCACCATTGGGGGAGGACTATGGCTACACCTTC.

The genes are TRBV12-3 or TRBV12-4 and TRBJ1-1; weak D call: TRBD1 (5 bases). V lost 7 bases, J lost 6 bases, and 12 bases lay in between. The CDR3 has 12 residues. CDR3 bases: TGTGCCAGCACTTCTGTGGGGCCTGAAGCTTTCTTT. Its protein product is CASTSVGPEAFF.

This clonotype was detected ten times or more. The chain links TRBV2 to TRBJ2-2, with 8 bases that match TRBD2. Germline CDR1 is SNHLY and CDR2 is FYNNEI. V lost 6 bases to trimming and J lost 4 bases; unmatched junction nucleotides: 4. The CDR3 totals 14 residues. CDR3 region: CASRRGALTGELFF. The CDR3 DNA sequence: TGTGCCAGCAGGCGGGGGGCCCTCACCGGGGAGCTGTTTTTT.

In regard to this clonotype: Being one base from a much bigger clone, this may be a read error. The chain employs TRBV5-1 and TRBJ2-4, with D uncertain. CDR1 and CDR2 from the germline V gene are SGHRS and YFSETQ. The CDR3 covers 13 residues. This chain's CDR3 is CASSLAASGIKYF. In nucleotides, the CDR3 is TGCGCCAGCAGCTTGGCGGCATCTGGCATTAAGTACTTC.

CDR3 protein: CASSPGGTVQETQYF. CDR3 nucleotides: TGTGCCAGCTCACCGGGGGGGACAGTTCAAGAGACCCAGTACTTC. The chain uses TRBV18 and TRBJ2-5; the D call may be TRBD1 or TRBD2 (7 bases each). Trimming took 3 bases from V and 2 from J, leaving 13 bases between them. From germline, CDR1 is KGHSH and CDR2 LQKENI. This CDR3 contains 15 residues.

This clonotype showed up many times. This chain uses TRBV2 with TRBJ1-5, with D possibly matching TRBD1 (5 bases). V was trimmed by 6 bases and J by 6 bases, leaving 9 bases between them. Germline lookup yields CDR1 SNHLY and CDR2 FYNNEI. The CDR3 loop spans 12 amino acids. CDR3 DNA sequence: TGTGCCAGCAGAGGGGATCGTCAGCCCCAGCATTTT. Protein: CASRGDRQPQHF.